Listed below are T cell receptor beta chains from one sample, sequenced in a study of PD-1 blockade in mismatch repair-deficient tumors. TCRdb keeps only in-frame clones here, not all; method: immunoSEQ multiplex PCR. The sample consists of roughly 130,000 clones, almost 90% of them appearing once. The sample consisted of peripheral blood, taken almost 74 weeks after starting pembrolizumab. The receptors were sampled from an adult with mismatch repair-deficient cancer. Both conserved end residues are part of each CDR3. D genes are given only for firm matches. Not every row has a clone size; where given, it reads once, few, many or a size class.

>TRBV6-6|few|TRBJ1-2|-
CASTPQVSRYGYTF
TGTGCCAGCACTCCACAGGTTTCGCGGTATGGCTACACCTTC
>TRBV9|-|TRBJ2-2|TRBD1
CASSPPGQGNTGELFF
TGTGCCAGCAGCCCCCCGGGACAGGGGAACACCGGGGAGCTGTTTTTT
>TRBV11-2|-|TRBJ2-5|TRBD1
CASSQTLYGQGAETQYF
TGTGCCAGCAGCCAGACACTGTATGGACAGGGGGCTGAGACCCAGTACTTC
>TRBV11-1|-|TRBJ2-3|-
CASSLRSGITDTQYF
TGTGCCAGCAGCTTACGGAGCGGTATCACAGATACGCAGTATTTT
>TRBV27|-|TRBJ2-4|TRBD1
CASSIGQGAYIQYF
TGTGCCAGCAGCATCGGACAGGGTGCGTACATTCAGTACTTC
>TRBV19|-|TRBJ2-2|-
CASRNGGRNTGELFF
TGTGCCAGTAGGAACGGGGGGCGGAACACCGGGGAGCTGTTTTTT
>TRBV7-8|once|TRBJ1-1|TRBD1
CASSLADRGITEAFF
TGTGCCAGCAGCTTAGCCGACAGGGGAATAACTGAAGCTTTCTTT
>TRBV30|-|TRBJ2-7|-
CAWSSGAGSEQYF
TGTGCCTGGAGTAGTGGGGCGGGGTCCGAGCAGTACTTC
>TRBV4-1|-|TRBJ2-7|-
CASSQDPDARDEQYF
TGCGCCAGCAGCCAAGACCCTGATGCTCGAGACGAGCAGTACTTC
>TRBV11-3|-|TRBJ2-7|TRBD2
CASSSGTSGYEQYF
TGTGCCAGCAGCTCCGGGACTAGCGGTTACGAGCAGTACTTC
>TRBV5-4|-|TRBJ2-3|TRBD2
CASSSPGRAVDTQYF
TGTGCCAGCAGCTCGCCCGGGAGGGCCGTAGATACGCAGTATTTT
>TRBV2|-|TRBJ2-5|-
CASSEAGQQETQYF
TGTGCCAGCAGTGAAGCGGGACAACAAGAGACCCAGTACTTC
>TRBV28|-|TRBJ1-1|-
CASRPGEGEAFF
TGTGCCAGCAGACCCGGAGAGGGCGAAGCTTTCTTT